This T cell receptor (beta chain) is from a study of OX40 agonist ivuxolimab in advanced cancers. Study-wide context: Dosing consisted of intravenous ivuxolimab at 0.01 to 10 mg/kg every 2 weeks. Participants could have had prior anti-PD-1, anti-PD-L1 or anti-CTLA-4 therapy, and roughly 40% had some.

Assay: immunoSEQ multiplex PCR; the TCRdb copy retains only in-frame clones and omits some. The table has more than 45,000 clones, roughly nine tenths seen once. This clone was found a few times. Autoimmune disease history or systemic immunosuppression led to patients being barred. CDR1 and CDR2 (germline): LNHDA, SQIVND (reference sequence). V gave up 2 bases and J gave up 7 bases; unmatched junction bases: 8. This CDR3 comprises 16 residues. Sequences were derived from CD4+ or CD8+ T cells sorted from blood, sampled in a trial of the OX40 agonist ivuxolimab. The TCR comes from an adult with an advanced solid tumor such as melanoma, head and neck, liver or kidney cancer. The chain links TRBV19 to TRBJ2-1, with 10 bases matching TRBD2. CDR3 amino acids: CASSITLAGEGNEQFF. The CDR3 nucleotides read TGTGCCAGTAGTATAACCCTAGCGGGAGAAGGGAATGAGCAGTTCTTC.